Presented here are 7 T cell receptor beta chains from one specimen sequenced in a study of blood T cell repertoires in COVID-19. Some clones are missing from TCRdb's copy, which holds only in-frame ones; the method was immunoSEQ multiplex PCR. The sample carries 320,000 or so clones, about 85% recorded once. The sample was PBMCs or T cells enriched from blood (not recorded which). The receptor set was obtained from a woman aged 25 to 39 who had been exposed to COVID-19.

The V gene is TRBV28, the J gene TRBJ1-4, with D possibly being TRBD1 (6 bases). The V end lost 2 bases, the J end lost 7 bases, and 11 bases lay between the germline ends. The CDR3 spans 14 residues. Germline V CDR1 and CDR2: MDHEN, SYDVKM. Here the CDR3 DNA reads TGTGCCAGCAGTTTACCAGGACAGTTTGAAAAACTGTTTTTT. Its translation: CASSLPGQFEKLFF.

The chain carries TRBV12-3 or TRBV12-4 and TRBJ2-7; possibly TRBD1 for D (6 bases). Trimming took off 5 bases at V and 6 bases at J, with 14 bases between the two ends. The CDR3 totals 13 residues. CDR3 in amino acids: CASSTYFRGEQYF. In DNA, the CDR3 is TGTGCCAGCAGTACCTACTTCAGGGGCGAGCAGTACTTC.

The rearrangement uses TRBV28 and TRBJ1-2; D call uncertain. V lost 3 bases and J 4 bases, leaving 12 bases between the germline ends. The CDR3 covers 14 residues. Germline V gene lookup returns CDR1 MDHEN and CDR2 SYDVKM. CDR3 nucleotides: TGTGCCAGCAGTTTTCGGGAGTACGCCTATGGCTACACCTTC. Translated, it gives CASSFREYAYGYTF.

This clone was observed a few times. This chain links TRBV28 with TRBJ1-1, with a weak D call TRBD1 (5 bases). The germline V and J ends were trimmed by 10 bases and 4 bases, with 19 bases remaining between them. The CDR3 has 14 amino acids. The germline gives CDR1 MDHEN, CDR2 SYDVKM. The CDR3 region has the DNA TGTGCCATTAAAAGGGACGCCGGGGGCACTGAAGCTTTCTTT. Translated, it gives CAIKRDAGGTEAFF.

The gene calls are TRBV9 and TRBJ2-7, with 9 bases lining up with TRBD1. This CDR3 has 15 residues. Germline CDR1 reads SGDLS; CDR2 reads YYNGEE. The J segment lost 2 bases and the V segment lost 4 bases, leaving 7 bases of the junction unmatched. The CDR3 nucleotides are TGTGCCAGCAGCCCTTGGACAGGGGCTGCCTACGAGCAGTACTTC. Protein: CASSPWTGAAYEQYF.

J is TRBJ2-7 and V is TRBV6-2 or TRBV6-3; D not resolved. There are 18 residues in the CDR3. CDR1 is MNHEY and CDR2 is SVGEGT in the germline V gene. V dropped 0 bases and J dropped 1 base, with 19 bases sitting between them. CDR3 loop: CASSYSLIEDGESYEQYF. The DNA for the CDR3 is TGTGCCAGCAGTTACTCTTTAATCGAGGATGGTGAATCCTACGAGCAGTACTTC.

The chain recombines TRBV11-2 with TRBJ2-5; the D gene is possibly TRBD2 (6 bases). V lost 5 bases and J lost 7, with 26 bases in between. The CDR3 is made up of 17 amino acids. Germline V gene lookup returns CDR1 SGHAT and CDR2 FQNNGV. CDR3 protein: CASSVSRDSNILGTQYF. The DNA of the CDR3 is TGTGCCAGCAGCGTATCCCGGGACTCCAATATATTAGGGACCCAGTACTTC.